These T cell receptor beta chains were read from a single sample in a study of regulatory dendritic cells for organ transplantation. TCRdb's copy holds only in-frame clones and misses some; the assay was immunoSEQ multiplex PCR. Counted here are 20,000 to 25,000 clones, about 70% occurring once; the ten biggest clones make up around 0.99%. The sample taken for sequencing was memory CD4+ T cells from blood. Receptor source: a human donor in good health. Each CDR3 is given with its conserved first and last residue. A D gene is named only where the DNA matches it firmly. Where a row states a size, it is once, few, many or the class of an expanded clone; other rows omit it.

d_call clone_size j_call v_call cdr3_length cdr3_aa cdr3_nt
NA NA TRBJ1-3 TRBV19 14 CASSMLGTGNTIYF TGTGCCAGTAGTATGCTAGGTACTGGAAACACCATATATTTT
NA NA TRBJ1-3 TRBV5-1 17 CASSLATGRSSGNTIYF TGCGCCAGCAGCTTGGCCACGGGGAGGTCCTCTGGAAACACCATATATTTT
TRBD1 NA TRBJ1-5 TRBV9 14 CASSRDRGYQPQHF TGTGCCAGCTCCCGGGACAGGGGTTATCAGCCCCAGCATTTT
NA few TRBJ1-1 TRBV12-5 13 CASGRSQGSEAFF TGTGCTAGTGGTAGGAGTCAGGGTTCTGAAGCTTTCTTT
TRBD2 NA TRBJ2-5 TRBV7-9 14 CASSPGLAEETQYF TGTGCCAGCAGCCCGGGACTAGCAGAAGAGACCCAGTACTTC
TRBD1 NA TRBJ1-2 TRBV10-3 16 CAISAGQGASNYGYTF TGTGCCATCAGTGCGGGACAGGGGGCATCTAACTATGGCTACACCTTC
TRBD1 NA TRBJ1-5 TRBV19 15 CASSAGTGYNQPQHF TGTGCCAGTAGTGCCGGGACAGGGTACAATCAGCCCCAGCATTTT
NA NA TRBJ1-4 TRBV5-1 17 CASSLGPPGDPNEKLFF TGCGCCAGCAGCTTGGGTCCCCCGGGGGACCCTAATGAAAAACTGTTTTTT
NA NA TRBJ2-5 TRBV10-3 12 CAISTRGETQYF TGTGCCATCAGTACGAGGGGGGAGACCCAGTACTTC
NA NA TRBJ1-2 TRBV7-2 16 CASSPQTSLTAYGYTF TGTGCCAGCAGCCCCCAGACATCTTTGACGGCGTATGGCTACACCTTC
NA NA TRBJ1-6 TRBV5-5 16 CASSSGGRTPNSPLHF TGTGCCAGCAGCTCGGGGGGGCGAACCCCTAATTCACCCCTCCACTTT
TRBD1 NA TRBJ1-2 TRBV9 15 CASSLQGGEGYGYTF TGTGCCAGCAGCCTACAGGGGGGAGAGGGCTATGGCTACACCTTC
NA NA TRBJ2-6 TRBV5-5 16 CASSLEDSSGANVLTF TGTGCCAGCAGCTTGGAGGACAGTTCTGGGGCCAACGTCCTGACTTTC
NA NA TRBJ2-3 TRBV2 16 CASSEERRGGTDTQYF TGTGCCAGCAGTGAAGAACGCAGGGGCGGTACAGATACGCAGTATTTT
NA NA TRBJ1-1 TRBV19 15 CASRWAGYLDTEAFF TGTGCCAGTAGGTGGGCAGGGTACTTGGACACTGAAGCTTTCTTT
TRBD1 NA TRBJ1-2 TRBV7-2 17 CASSLDGDRVLNYGYTF TGTGCCAGCAGCTTAGATGGAGACAGGGTTCTAAACTATGGCTACACCTTC
NA NA TRBJ2-2 TRBV2 14 CASSVIGTSGELFF TGTGCCAGCAGTGTGATTGGTACATCCGGGGAGCTGTTTTTT
TRBD1 NA TRBJ2-7 TRBV9 15 CASSEQGTSGYEQYF TGTGCCAGCAGCGAACAGGGGACCTCAGGCTACGAGCAGTACTTC
TRBD1 NA TRBJ1-1 TRBV30 15 CAWKGQGGKNTEAFF TGTGCCTGGAAGGGACAGGGGGGCAAAAACACTGAAGCTTTCTTT
NA NA TRBJ1-2 TRBV5-4 16 CASSRTNSATNYGYTF TGTGCCAGCAGCCGAACCAACAGTGCCACCAACTATGGCTACACCTTC
NA NA TRBJ1-2 TRBV19 16 CASSFGGRGGSYGYTF TGTGCCAGTTCCTTTGGTGGGCGCGGCGGGTCCTATGGCTACACCTTC